One and the same sample provided the 6 T cell receptor beta chains below, sequenced in a study of blood T cell repertoires in COVID-19. Profiling relied on immunoSEQ multiplex PCR, and the TCRdb table lists in-frame clones only, not all of them. The repertoire holds approximately 76,000 clones, about nine tenths seen once, with over 10% in the top ten. Sequenced sample: peripheral blood. All receptors derive from a woman aged 55-69 years with acute or convalescent COVID-19.

J is TRBJ2-2 and V is TRBV11-2, with 9 nucleotides matching TRBD2. Germline CDR1 is SGHAT and CDR2 is FQNNGV. The CDR3 runs 18 residues. V was pared by 4 bases and J by 6 bases, with 15 bases of the junction left unmatched. The CDR3 DNA is TGTGCCAGCAGCTCAAACCCGTCTCGTCTAGCGGGGTCCGGGGAGCTGTTTTTT. Its protein product is CASSSNPSRLAGSGELFF.

The CDR3 spells CASGAGGYEKLFF. The CDR3 DNA sequence: TGCGCCAGTGGGGCAGGGGGGTATGAAAAACTGTTTTTT. This sequence joins TRBV23-1 and TRBJ1-4, with 7 bases matching TRBD1. TRBV23-1 has ORF status, its function being uncertain. The CDR3 runs to 13 residues. The V gene end was trimmed by 9 bases and the J gene end by 6 bases; junction bases not matched to a gene: 7.

This chain joins TRBV2 and TRBJ1-2; possibly TRBD1 for D (6 bases). The length of the CDR3 is 14 residues. Germline lookup yields CDR1 SNHLY and CDR2 FYNNEI. Trimming left V 7 bases short and J 7 bases short, with 19 bases between. CDR3 DNA: TGTGCCAGCACTGTCTCCCTGGGGGCCAGTGGCTACACCTTC. Translation: CASTVSLGASGYTF.

The chain links TRBV29-1 to TRBJ1-1; D is ambiguous. The CDR3 consists of 13 residues. V lost 0 bases and J 3 bases, leaving 8 bases between the germline ends. From germline, CDR1 is SQVTM and CDR2 ANQGSEA. CDR3 sequence (DNA): TGCAGCGTTGAAGATTACGCAGACACTGAAGCTTTCTTT. Amino acids: CSVEDYADTEAFF.

V usage is TRBV5-4 and J usage is TRBJ1-1; no firm D call. The CDR3 consists of 14 residues. Trimming left V 2 bases short and J 3 bases short, with 11 bases between. The germline V gene has CDR1 SGHNT and CDR2 YYREEE (reference sequence). The CDR3 loop is CASSFSGRDTEAFF. The CDR3 DNA reads as TGTGCCAGCAGCTTCTCCGGGAGGGACACTGAAGCTTTCTTT.

The CDR3 reads CASSQDRNQPQHF. CDR3 nucleotide sequence: TGTGCCAGCAGCCAAGATCGGAATCAGCCCCAGCATTTT. This chain links TRBV3-1 (or the pseudogene TRBV3-2) with TRBJ1-5; D call uncertain. V shed 0 bases and J shed 4 bases, with 4 bases lying between them. Germline V gene sequence: CDR1 LGHDT, CDR2 YNNKEL (reference sequence). The CDR3 extends over 13 amino acids.